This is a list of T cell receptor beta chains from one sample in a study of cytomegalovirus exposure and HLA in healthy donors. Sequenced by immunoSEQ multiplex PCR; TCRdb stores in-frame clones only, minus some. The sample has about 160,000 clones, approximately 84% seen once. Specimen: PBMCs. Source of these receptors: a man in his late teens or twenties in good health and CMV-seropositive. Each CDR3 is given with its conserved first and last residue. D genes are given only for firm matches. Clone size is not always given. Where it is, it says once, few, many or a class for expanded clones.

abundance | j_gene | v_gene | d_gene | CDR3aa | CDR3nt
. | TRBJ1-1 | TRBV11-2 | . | CASRLRDTEAFF | TGTGCCAGCAGACTCAGGGACACTGAAGCTTTCTTT
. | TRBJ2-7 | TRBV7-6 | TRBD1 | CASSSGQGDSGEQYF | TGTGCCAGCAGCTCGGGACAGGGGGACTCGGGGGAGCAGTACTTC
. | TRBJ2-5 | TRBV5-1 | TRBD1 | CASSLGDRGAKTQYF | TGCGCCAGCAGCTTGGGGGACAGGGGCGCGAAGACCCAGTACTTC
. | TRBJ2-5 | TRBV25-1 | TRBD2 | CASSQGGLAGGQETQYF | TGTGCCAGCAGTCAAGGGGGACTAGCGGGGGGGCAAGAGACCCAGTACTTC
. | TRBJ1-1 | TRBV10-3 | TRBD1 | CAISRQGAEAFF | TGTGCCATCAGCCGACAGGGCGCTGAAGCTTTCTTT
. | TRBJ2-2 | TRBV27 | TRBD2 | CASRPSWGGTGELFF | TGTGCCAGCCGACCTTCCTGGGGGGGCACCGGGGAGCTGTTTTTT
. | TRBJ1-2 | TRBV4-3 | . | CASSQASPGQSGGYTF | TGCGCCAGCAGCCAAGCATCACCTGGACAGTCCGGGGGCTACACCTTC
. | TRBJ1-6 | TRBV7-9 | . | CASSIPTGAHSPLHF | TGTGCCAGCAGCATACCGACTGGGGCCCATTCACCCCTCCACTTT
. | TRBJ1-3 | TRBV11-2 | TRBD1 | CASSLDRGRLGNTIYF | TGTGCCAGCAGCTTGGACAGGGGGCGTTTAGGAAACACCATATATTTT
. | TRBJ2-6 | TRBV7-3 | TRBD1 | CASSVEPGQGSGANGLTF | TGTGCCAGCAGCGTAGAACCGGGACAGGGCTCTGGGGCCAACGGCCTGACTTTC
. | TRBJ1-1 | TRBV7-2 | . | CASSFSPPGNTEAFF | TGTGCCAGCAGCTTTTCTCCCCCCGGGAACACTGAAGCTTTCTTT
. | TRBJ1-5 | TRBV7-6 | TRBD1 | CASSAAPGGSQPQHF | TGTGCCAGCAGCGCGGCCCCAGGGGGTAGTCAGCCCCAGCATTTT
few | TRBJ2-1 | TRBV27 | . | CASSLAGFGYNEQFF | TGTGCCAGCAGTTTAGCGGGGTTTGGGTACAATGAGCAGTTCTTC
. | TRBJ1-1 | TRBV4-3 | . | CASSQAGTLGTEAFF | TGCGCCAGCAGCCAAGCAGGCACCCTGGGCACTGAAGCTTTCTTT
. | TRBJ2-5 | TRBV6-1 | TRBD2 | CASSEATSGGETQYF | TGTGCCAGCAGTGAAGCCACTAGCGGGGGGGAGACCCAGTACTTC
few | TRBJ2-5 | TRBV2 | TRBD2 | CASSVPSGGAEETQYF | TGTGCCAGCAGTGTTCCTAGCGGGGGGGCGGAGGAGACCCAGTACTTC
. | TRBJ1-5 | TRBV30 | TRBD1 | CAWSVQGGPQHF | TGTGCCTGGAGTGTACAGGGGGGGCCCCAGCATTTT
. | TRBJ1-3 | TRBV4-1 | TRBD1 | CASSRDAGQSGNTIYF | TGCGCCAGCAGCCGGGATGCGGGACAGTCTGGAAACACCATATATTTT
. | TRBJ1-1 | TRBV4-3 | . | CASSQTRQFPEAFF | TGCGCCAGCAGCCAAACCCGACAGTTTCCTGAAGCTTTCTTT
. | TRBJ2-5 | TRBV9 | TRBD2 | CASSVWNGGGETQYF | TGTGCCAGCAGCGTATGGAACGGGGGAGGGGAGACCCAGTACTTC
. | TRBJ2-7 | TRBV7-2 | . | CASSLAERGEQYF | TGTGCCAGCAGCTTAGCGGAGCGCGGCGAGCAGTACTTC
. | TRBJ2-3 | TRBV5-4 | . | CASSLAERRGGADTQYF | TGTGCCAGCAGCTTGGCGGAGAGGAGGGGCGGGGCAGATACGCAGTATTTT
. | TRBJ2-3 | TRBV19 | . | CASSIRGLSTDTQYF | TGTGCCAGTAGTATCAGGGGCCTTAGCACAGATACGCAGTATTTT
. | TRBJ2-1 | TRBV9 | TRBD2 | CASSVEASGGAGPLEEQFF | TGTGCCAGCAGCGTAGAGGCTAGCGGGGGGGCTGGCCCTCTCGAGGAGCAGTTCTTC
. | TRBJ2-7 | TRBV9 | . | CASSPLSSYEQYF | TGTGCCAGCAGCCCCCTCAGCTCCTACGAGCAGTACTTC
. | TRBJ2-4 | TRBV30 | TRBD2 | CAWSPSTRLAKNSQYF | TGTGCCTGGAGTCCTTCTACCAGACTAGCCAAAAACAGTCAGTACTTC